This T cell receptor (beta chain) was recovered during a study of OX40 agonist ivuxolimab in advanced cancers. The CDR3 extends over 14 amino acids. Germline-derived CDR1 and CDR2 are SGHTA and FQGNSA. Sequenced by immunoSEQ multiplex PCR; TCRdb stores in-frame clones only, minus some. The table includes about 17,000 clones, 70% to 90% detected once. The source material was CD4+ or CD8+ T cells sorted from blood, sampled in a trial of the OX40 agonist ivuxolimab. This chain links TRBV7-2 with TRBJ2-5; D not certain. The J call may be mistaken, given a closer DNA end match to TRBJ2-7. The sequence was obtained from an adult with an advanced solid tumor such as melanoma, head and neck, liver or kidney cancer. In nucleotides, the CDR3 is TGTGCCAGCAGCTTAGTGGCAGGAACCTACGAGCAGTACTTC. Translated: CASSLVAGTYEQYF.